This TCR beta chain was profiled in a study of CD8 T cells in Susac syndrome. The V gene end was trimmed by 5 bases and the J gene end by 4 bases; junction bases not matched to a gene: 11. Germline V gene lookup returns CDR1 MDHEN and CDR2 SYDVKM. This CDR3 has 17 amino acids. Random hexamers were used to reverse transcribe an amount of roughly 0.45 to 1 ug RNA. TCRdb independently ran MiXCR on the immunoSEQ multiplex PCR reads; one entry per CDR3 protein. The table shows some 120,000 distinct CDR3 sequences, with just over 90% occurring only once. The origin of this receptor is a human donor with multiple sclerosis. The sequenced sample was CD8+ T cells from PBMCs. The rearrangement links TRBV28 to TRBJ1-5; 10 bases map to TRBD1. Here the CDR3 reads CASSRQGAALLNQPQHF. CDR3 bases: TGTGCCAGCAGTAGACAGGGGGCCGCTTTATTGAATCAGCCCCAGCATTTT.